This record concerns one TCR beta chain sequence. The data derive from a study of blood T cell repertoires in COVID-19. Sequencing used immunoSEQ multiplex PCR; TCRdb keeps in-frame clones, though not all of them. The table lists around 98,000 clones, approximately 84% of them singletons. CDR1 is LGHDT and CDR2 is YNNKEL in the germline V gene (reference sequence). This CDR3 is built from 15 residues. Trimming took off 0 bases at V and 2 bases at J, with 11 bases between the two ends. Sequenced: peripheral blood. The TCR comes from a woman aged 55-70 years with acute or convalescent COVID-19. The chain links TRBV3-1 (or the pseudogene TRBV3-2) to TRBJ2-7, with no clear D. DNA for the CDR3: TGTGCCAGCAGCCAAGATTTTGACAACCCCTACGAGCAGTACTTC. It codes for CASSQDFDNPYEQYF.